The TCR beta chain under discussion was sequenced for a study of identical twins listed by TCRdb under 2016. Regarding the study in general: TCR alpha and beta repertoires from monozygotic twins, unrelated adults of various ages and cord blood were deep-sequenced to test whether fetal clonotypes persist. To rule out contamination, the twin experiments were replicated at different times with different library preparation protocols. General conclusions and limits of the study: Fewer insertions were carried by abundant cord blood beta clonotypes; a weaker similar trend was observed in young adult naive repertoires, while no such trend was observed in memory repertoires. Compared with coincidental sharing between unrelated individuals, out-of-frame TCR alpha sequences shared between twins had an excess of sequences with low generation probability. In monozygotic twins, out-of-frame TCR alpha sharing was systematically underestimated by recombination models, although the models agreed with sharing between unrelated individuals. Invariant T cells such as MAIT and iNKT could partly confound zero-insertion analyses, though diverse VJ usage argued against this for most clonotypes. The excess sharing between twins in beta out-of-frame sequences was weaker because fewer shared sequences reduced the signal-to-noise ratio. Because the same donors could not be followed over many years, the conclusions relied on cross-sectional statistical analysis.

This clonotype was seen more than once but under ten times. There is no known antigen for this receptor. Within one base of it there is no much larger clone, and no base qualities were kept. Receptor amplification or capture employed 5' RACE. For sequencing, an Illumina HiSeq 2000 was employed. Template switching introduced a universal primer binding site; the final cDNA contained a unique molecular identifier, enabling accurate counting of TCR cDNA molecules. Specific primers in the conserved constant-segment region were used to synthesize first-strand cDNA for TCR alpha and beta chains. To control for contamination, every cDNA library was double barcoded, receiving both a SMART-Mk sample barcode and Illumina barcodes. TruSeq adapter sequences, together with Illumina sample barcodes, were added in two successive PCR steps. TCR alpha and beta cDNA libraries were sequenced on the Illumina HiSeq platform with custom primers. The source study handled its data this way. MiGEC was used to process raw reads and extract unique molecular identifiers, and MiXCR was used to find CDR3 positions. Recombination models were inferred per individual with the repgenHMM and IGoR tools using an EM algorithm. Shared clonotype analysis was performed with the tcR package in R, normalizing sharing by the product of cloneset sizes. To study raw recombination free of thymic and clonal selection effects, out-of-frame nonproductive sequences were analyzed. Using fastp at Q25 and MiXCR, TCRdb reprocessed the public reads and kept productive beta chains. Merged by CDR3 protein, the rows form single entries marked with the most common genes and DNA. It is TCRdb's table, rather than the study itself, that gives the V and J calls and clone size. Here the sample has 500,000 to 600,000 distinct CDR3 sequences; roughly 21% occur a single time. The top ten hold around 1% of the sample.

At the junction V is shortened by 6 bases and J by 6 bases; bases outside the gene matches: 5. Reading from cysteine to phenylalanine, the CDR3 counts 13 amino acids. The read is trimmed to its CDR3 DNA, 39 bases read in frame from base 1. CDR1 is given as MNHNS and CDR2 as SASEGT, both from the germline V gene. Only healthy Caucasian donors were included. Three pairs of female monozygotic twins, all aged about 18 to 30 years, were included in the twin cohort. Positive isolation kits from Invitrogen were used to isolate the CD4+ and CD8+ T cell populations. These data also featured in a second study, about T cells expressing NK-cell markers. That second report states: About 8 donors provided sorted CD3+CD56+NKG2C+, CD3+CD56+NKG2C- and CD3+CD56-NKG2C+ T-cell subsets, whose TCR beta-chain repertoires were profiled. Among the eight sequenced donors, seven were HCMV-seropositive and one was HCMV-seronegative. In several experiments an anti-gammadeltaTCR antibody was added to restrict sorting to alphabetaTCR-expressing T cells. In six donors, the dominant CD3+CD56+NKG2C+ clonotypes were among the top 10 CD8+ clonotypes and accounted for roughly 1.0-8% of CD8+ T cells. Those dominant clonotypes were again the most abundant among CD3+CD56-NKG2C+ cells in a few donors, at roughly 25-60.1%. Whether the expanded NKG2C-expressing T cell clones were specific for HCMV antigens remained unclear. Randomly selected healthy volunteers, three men and five women, were used as the eight sequenced donors. HCMV serostatus was determined by detecting HCMV-specific IgG in serum with a commercial ELISA kit. Reads were demultiplexed and grouped by UMI with MIGEC, and clonotypes were assembled and quantified with MiTCR. Only TCR cDNA sequences supported by at least two reads were kept to exclude erroneous sequences. The tcR package was used for downstream repertoire analysis, and clonotypes were matched across fractions by CDR3 nucleotide sequence plus V segment. VDJmatch was used to annotate antigen specificity against VDJdb, with one amino acid substitution in CDR3 permitted.

The receptor comes from a woman under 30 in good health. The material sequenced was CD4+ T cells sorted from blood. The chain employs TRBV6-1 and TRBJ2-1; TRBD2 agrees with 7 junctional bases. The CDR3 reads CASRRLATNEQFF. The sequence in DNA is TGTGCCAGCAGGAGACTAGCCACCAATGAGCAGTTCTTC.